This entry lists 20 T cell receptor beta chains sequenced from one sample in a study of shared T cell receptors in the human thymus. Clones were read by immunoSEQ multiplex PCR, and TCRdb kept only the in-frame ones, dropping some. The sample lists about 660,000 clones, over 75% occurring once. This same sample was also part of a study on human thymus T cells.

Sequenced input: thymocytes. These TCRs come from a boy younger than two with a congenital heart defect.

This clone was seen just once. This chain joins TRBV5-1 and TRBJ2-5; TRBD2 aligns across 9 bases. Germline V gene lookup returns CDR1 SGHRS and CDR2 YFSETQ. CDR3 length equals 17 residues. The junction had 8 bases not matched to a gene; V was cut back by 0 bases and J by 2 bases. The CDR3 reads CASSLDLAGTTQETQYF. CDR3 in DNA: TGCGCCAGCAGCTTGGATCTAGCGGGGACTACACAAGAGACCCAGTACTTC.

The V and J genes are TRBV7-9 and TRBJ1-2; 7 positions match TRBD1. The CDR3 runs to 14 residues. The J segment lost 3 bases and the V segment lost 4 bases, leaving 5 bases of the junction unmatched. CDR1 is SEHNR and CDR2 is FQNEAQ in the germline V gene (reference sequence). CDR3 sequence: CASSYRTGDYGYTF. CDR3 DNA: TGTGCCAGCAGCTATAGAACAGGGGACTATGGCTACACCTTC.

Comment on this clone: Other DNA sequences in the sample encode the same CDR3. The chain carries TRBV18 and TRBJ1-5; tentative D call: TRBD1 (5 bases). The CDR3 spans 13 residues. The V end lost 0 bases, the J end lost 6 bases, and 6 bases lay between the germline ends. The germline V gene encodes CDR1 KGHSH and CDR2 LQKENI. The CDR3 DNA reads as TGTGCCAGCTCACCACCGGGGGGTCAGCCCCAGCATTTT. Protein: CASSPPGGQPQHF.

The chain uses TRBV28 and TRBJ2-3; TRBD1 might be the D (5 bases). Trimming pared 5 bases from V and 6 bases from J, leaving 21 bases between. Looked up from germline, CDR1 is MDHEN and CDR2 is SYDVKM. CDR3 length: 16 residues. The CDR3 DNA follows: TGTGCCAGCAGTGATCATCCAGGGCCATTTTGGGATACGCAGTATTTT. Amino acid sequence: CASSDHPGPFWDTQYF.

The J gene is TRBJ2-6, the V gene TRBV30; D not certain. The CDR3 extends over 17 amino acids. The germline V gene encodes CDR1 GTSNPN and CDR2 SVGIG (reference sequence). Trimming stripped 1 base from V and 0 bases from J, with 13 bases between. The CDR3: CAWSGPEPYSGANVLTF. CDR3 nucleotide sequence: TGTGCCTGGAGTGGGCCAGAACCTTACTCTGGGGCCAACGTCCTGACTTTC.

V is TRBV4-3 and J is TRBJ2-6; no clear D. Germline-derived CDR1 and CDR2 are LGHNA and YSLEER. The CDR3 is made up of 22 amino acids. Trimming pared 0 bases from V and 2 bases from J, leaving 26 bases between. In nucleotides, the CDR3 is TGCGCCAGCAGCCAAGATCTGGCGTCTCCGAGACAACAAAAAACTGGGGCCAACGTCCTGACTTTC. Translated: CASSQDLASPRQQKTGANVLTF.

V gene TRBV30 combines with J gene TRBJ2-1, with 9 bases matching TRBD2. This CDR3 comprises 14 residues. V dropped 2 bases and J dropped 8; count of bases not matched to a gene: 7. The germline CDR1 and CDR2 sequences are GTSNPN and SVGIG (reference sequence). The CDR3 loop is CAWSSGRPIHEQFF. The CDR3, as DNA: TGTGCCTGGAGTAGCGGGAGGCCTATTCATGAGCAGTTCTTC.

Only a few counts were recorded for this clone. The chain recombines TRBV14 with TRBJ2-7, with D unresolved. Trimming took 0 bases from V and 1 from J, leaving 10 bases between them. This CDR3 region has 15 residues. Per germline, CDR1 SGHDN and CDR2 FVKESK. The CDR3 nucleotides are TGTGCCAGCAGCCAAGATGTTCAGCGTTCCTACGAGCAGTACTTC. Its translation: CASSQDVQRSYEQYF.

V gene TRBV14 combines with J gene TRBJ2-7, with TRBD2 identical over 9 bases. V shed 0 bases and J 5 bases; nucleotides not matched to a gene: 11. The CDR3 length is 17 residues. Germline V gene sequence: CDR1 SGHDN, CDR2 FVKESK. The CDR3 nucleotides are TGTGCCAGCAGCCAAGATAGGAGGGCGGGAGGGGATAACGAGCAGTACTTC. It specifies CASSQDRRAGGDNEQYF.

The chain combines TRBV4-3 with TRBJ2-3; TRBD1 is a possible D gene (5 bases). The CDR3 contains 21 residues. V lost 0 bases to trimming and J lost 3 bases, with 28 bases between them. Germline lookup yields CDR1 LGHNA and CDR2 YSLEER. The CDR3 DNA reads as TGCGCCAGCAGCCAAGATCTGGCAGGGCCGTCGGGCGCACCGACTACAGATACGCAGTATTTT. Its translation: CASSQDLAGPSGAPTTDTQYF.

V usage is TRBV4-3 and J usage is TRBJ2-1; 8 nucleotides agree with TRBD2. This CDR3 spans 16 amino acids. Germline CDR1 LGHNA, CDR2 YSLEER. V dropped 3 bases and J dropped 7; count of bases not matched to a gene: 11. CDR3 nucleotides: TGCGCCAGCAGCCAGGATAGCGGGAAGAAGAGGAATGAGCAGTTCTTC. Protein sequence: CASSQDSGKKRNEQFF.

V usage is TRBV15 and J usage is TRBJ1-1, with 7 bases identical to TRBD1. Germline V gives CDR1 LNHNV, CDR2 YYDKDF (reference sequence). The CDR3 loop spans 15 amino acids. Unmatched junction bases numbered 8, after V lost 4 bases and J lost 3 bases. The DNA of the CDR3 is TGTGCCACCAGCATACGACCCGACAGGGACACTGAAGCTTTCTTT. Protein product: CATSIRPDRDTEAFF.

J is TRBJ2-5 and V is TRBV29-1; 9 bases align to TRBD1. Germline trimming cut 0 bases from V and 5 bases from J; bases unmatched to any gene: 16. The CDR3 has 18 amino acids. Germline assignment: CDR1 SQVTM and CDR2 ANQGSEA. This CDR3 reads CSVEDVWSWTGEQETQYF. As DNA, the CDR3 is TGCAGCGTTGAAGACGTGTGGAGTTGGACAGGGGAACAGGAGACCCAGTACTTC. Full variable domain (rest looked up from reference TRBV29-1 and TRBJ2-5): SAVISQKPSRDICQRGTSLTIQCQVDSQVTMMFWYRQQPGQSLTLIATANQGSEATYESGFVIDKFPISRPNLTFSTLTVSNMSPEDSSIYLCSVEDVWSWTGEQETQYFGPGTRLLVL.

The chain recombines TRBV28 with TRBJ2-7, with 10 bases matching TRBD2. This CDR3 has 16 residues. Germline trimming cut 4 bases from V and 2 bases from J; bases unmatched to any gene: 8. Germline-derived CDR1 and CDR2 are MDHEN and SYDVKM. Written as DNA, the CDR3 is TGTGCCAGCAGTTCCCGACTAGCGGGCAAAGCCTACGAGCAGTACTTC. Translating gives CASSSRLAGKAYEQYF.

This chain connects TRBV9 to TRBJ2-2; 7 bases fit TRBD2. The germline gives CDR1 SGDLS, CDR2 YYNGEE. V was pared by 0 bases and J by 2 bases, with 4 bases of the junction left unmatched. The CDR3 length is 16 residues. As DNA, the CDR3 is TGTGCCAGCAGCGTAGCCCCTAGCGGTAACACCGGGGAGCTGTTTTTT. Translation: CASSVAPSGNTGELFF.

This clone was recorded once. This chain links TRBV5-1 with TRBJ2-7; 7 bases agree with TRBD1. The V and J ends lost 5 bases and 4 bases, in that order; junction bases with no gene match: 12. The CDR3 has 15 residues. The germline gives CDR1 SGHRS, CDR2 YFSETQ. The CDR3 nucleotides are TGCGCCAGCAGAAAAACCCGGGACAGATCTTACGAGCAGTACTTC. Translated, it gives CASRKTRDRSYEQYF.

This rearrangement joins TRBV9 to TRBJ2-5, with 9 bases lining up with TRBD1. CDR1 and CDR2 (germline): SGDLS, YYNGEE. The CDR3 is 17 residues long. V lost 3 bases and J lost 1; bases outside the gene matches: 10. In nucleotides, the CDR3 is TGTGCCAGCAGCGCTGTTACCGGGACAGGGATCCAAGAGACCCAGTACTTC. The encoded protein is CASSAVTGTGIQETQYF. Drawing the rest from reference TRBV9 and TRBJ2-5, the complete variable domain is DSGVTQTPKHLITATGQRVTLRCSPRSGDLSVYWYQQSLDQGLQFLIQYYNGEERAKGNILERFSAQQFPDLHSELNLSSLELGDSALYFCASSAVTGTGIQETQYFGPGTRLLVL.

The chain links TRBV5-1 to TRBJ2-5; D possibly corresponds to TRBD2 (6 bases). V was clipped by 4 bases and J by 3 bases, with 13 bases between them. This CDR3 comprises 14 residues. Looked up from germline, CDR1 is SGHRS and CDR2 is YFSETQ. The CDR3 region is CASSPLGGKETQYF. In nucleotides, the CDR3 is TGCGCCAGCAGCCCCCTTGGGGGGAAAGAGACCCAGTACTTC.

The genes are TRBV11-2 and TRBJ1-6; 10 nucleotides agree with TRBD1. The CDR3 length is 17 residues. Germline V gene sequence: CDR1 SGHAT, CDR2 FQNNGV. The J segment lost 7 bases and the V segment lost 1 base, leaving 7 bases of the junction unmatched. CDR3 residues: CASSLAGAGQGNSPLHF. CDR3 DNA: TGTGCCAGCAGCTTAGCGGGCGCGGGACAGGGGAATTCACCCCTCCACTTT.

The chain has TRBV27 and TRBJ2-7; 7 bases fit TRBD2. V shed 2 bases, J shed 6 bases, and the junction held 13 bases outside the gene matches. Germline values: CDR1 MNHEY, CDR2 SMNVEV (reference sequence). CDR3 size: 16 residues. The CDR3 is CASSLNGIREGTEQYF. The CDR3, as DNA: TGTGCCAGCAGTTTAAACGGCATCAGGGAGGGAACCGAGCAGTACTTC.